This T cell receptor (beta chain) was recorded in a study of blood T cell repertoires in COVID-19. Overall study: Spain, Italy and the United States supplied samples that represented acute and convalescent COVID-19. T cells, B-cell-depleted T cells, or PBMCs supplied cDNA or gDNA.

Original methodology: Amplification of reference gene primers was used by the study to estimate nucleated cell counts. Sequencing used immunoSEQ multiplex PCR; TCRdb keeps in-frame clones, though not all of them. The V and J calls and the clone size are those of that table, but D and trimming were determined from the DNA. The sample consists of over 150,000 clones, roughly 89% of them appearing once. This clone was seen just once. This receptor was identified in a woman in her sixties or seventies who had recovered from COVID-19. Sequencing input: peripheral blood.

The CDR3 here is CASSIVAGTGDETQYF. As DNA, the CDR3 is TGTGCCAGCTCGATCGTAGCCGGGACAGGGGACGAGACCCAGTACTTC. The gene calls are TRBV2 and TRBJ2-5; 10 bases are shared with TRBD1. Germline-derived CDR1 and CDR2 are SNHLY and FYNNEI. J lost 5 bases, V lost 8 bases, and 14 bases had no gene match. CDR3 size: 16 residues.